The next 14 T cell receptor beta chains were all read from a single sample in a study of T cell responses to AZD1222 COVID-19 vaccine. Generated by immunoSEQ multiplex PCR, the TCRdb table keeps only in-frame clones and is missing some. The table shows some 130,000 clones, with 88% occurring only once. The sequencing here drew on peripheral blood, taken on day 0 of MenACWY control vaccination. The receptors come from an adult in good health.

The chain joins TRBV19 to TRBJ1-5; 7 bases match TRBD1. CDR1 and CDR2 (germline): LNHDA, SQIVND (reference sequence). CDR3 length: 15 amino acids. With 7 bases clipped from V and 0 bases from J, the junction kept 6 bases outside the gene matches. This chain's CDR3 is CASKGGTASNQPQHF. DNA for the CDR3: TGTGCCAGTAAAGGCGGGACAGCTAGCAATCAGCCCCAGCATTTT.

V is TRBV29-1 and J is TRBJ2-1, with 7 nucleotides matching TRBD2. CDR1 SQVTM and CDR2 ANQGSEA come from the germline V gene. This CDR3 comprises 14 residues. The J segment lost 2 bases and the V segment lost 7 bases, leaving 8 bases of the junction unmatched. The CDR3: CSGSQGLPYNEQFF. The DNA for the CDR3 is TGCAGCGGGAGCCAGGGACTACCCTACAATGAGCAGTTCTTC.

This chain connects TRBV12-3 or TRBV12-4 to TRBJ1-6; no firm D call. CDR3 length equals 12 residues. Trimming took 7 bases from V and 5 from J, leaving 6 bases between them. Here the CDR3 reads CASISDNSPLHF. CDR3 coding DNA: TGTGCCAGCATATCGGATAATTCACCCCTCCACTTT.

The chain is built from TRBV28 and TRBJ2-3, with D maybe TRBD1 (5 bases). The CDR3 runs to 14 residues. The V and J ends lost 2 bases and 14 bases respectively, with 20 bases between them. Germline CDR1 and CDR2: MDHEN and SYDVKM. Here the CDR3 DNA reads TGTGCCAGCAGTTTAGCCCGTGGGGCAGGAACCTGGTATTTT. Its translation is CASSLARGAGTWYF.

The chain recombines TRBV5-1 with TRBJ1-1, with no clear D. The CDR3 length is 13 residues. V shed 2 bases and J shed 3 bases, with 8 bases lying between them. Germline lookup yields CDR1 SGHRS and CDR2 YFSETQ. The CDR3 sequence is CASSLRVYTEAFF. CDR3 bases: TGCGCCAGCAGCTTAAGGGTGTACACTGAAGCTTTCTTT.

The genes are TRBV6-5 and TRBJ1-2, with TRBD1 as a possible D gene (5 bases). With 6 bases removed from V and 6 bases from J, the gap between germline ends came to 5 bases. CDR3 length: 10 residues. Germline-derived CDR1 and CDR2 are MNHEY and SVGAGI. The CDR3 DNA is TGTGCCAGCAGGGGGGATGGCTACACCTTC. This encodes CASRGDGYTF.

In its sample, this clone was seen a few times. The genes are TRBV28 and TRBJ2-4; D possibly corresponds to TRBD2 (6 bases). CDR1 MDHEN and CDR2 SYDVKM come from the germline V gene. The CDR3 loop spans 14 amino acids. The V and J ends lost 7 bases and 5 bases respectively, with 15 bases between them. CDR3 in amino acids: CASTYRGNQNIQYF. The CDR3, as DNA: TGTGCCAGCACTTACCGGGGGAACCAAAACATTCAGTACTTC.

The rearrangement joins TRBV5-1 to TRBJ2-2; 7 bases fit TRBD2. This CDR3 is built from 14 residues. CDR1 and CDR2 from the germline V gene are SGHRS and YFSETQ. The V and J ends lost 5 bases and 6 bases, in that order; junction bases with no gene match: 7. The CDR3 loop is CASSLGLVAGELFF. CDR3 in DNA: TGCGCCAGCAGTTTAGGACTAGTTGCCGGGGAGCTGTTTTTT.

The genes are TRBV29-1 and TRBJ2-7; a possible D gene is TRBD2 (5 bases). The CDR3 consists of 12 residues. The V gene lost 5 bases and the J gene lost 2 bases, with 10 bases spanning the gap. Germline CDR1 SQVTM, CDR2 ANQGSEA. The CDR3 protein is CSVTGKAYEQYF. CDR3 DNA sequence: TGCAGCGTTACCGGGAAAGCCTACGAGCAGTACTTC.

In DNA form, the CDR3 reads TGCGCCAGCAGCCGTTTGTCAGGGCCCGGGGCCAACGTCCTGACTTTC. Protein product: CASSRLSGPGANVLTF. The chain employs TRBV5-1 and TRBJ2-6; D is perhaps TRBD1 (5 bases). The germline V gene encodes CDR1 SGHRS and CDR2 YFSETQ. Trimming took 4 bases from V and 4 from J, leaving 15 bases between them. The length of the CDR3 is 16 residues.

The J gene is TRBJ2-7, the V gene TRBV5-1, with 11 nucleotides matching TRBD2. The germline V gene encodes CDR1 SGHRS and CDR2 YFSETQ. The junction had 11 bases not matched to a gene; V was cut back by 4 bases and J by 5 bases. CDR3 length equals 16 residues. Here the CDR3 reads CASSPYSGRALDEQYF. CDR3 coding DNA: TGCGCCAGCAGCCCGTATAGCGGGAGGGCCCTCGACGAGCAGTACTTC.

V gene TRBV2 combines with J gene TRBJ2-7, with D unresolved. The germline V and J ends were trimmed by 8 bases and 7 bases, with 27 bases remaining between them. This CDR3 contains 16 residues. CDR1 is SNHLY and CDR2 is FYNNEI in the germline V gene. The CDR3 sequence: CASSPVRSATLKEQYF. The CDR3 nucleotides are TGTGCCAGCTCCCCCGTGAGGAGCGCAACTTTAAAGGAGCAGTACTTC.

The chain joins TRBV12-3 or TRBV12-4 to TRBJ1-1, with D unclear. CDR3 length: 11 amino acids. V shed 8 bases and J shed 5 bases, with 9 bases lying between them. The chain's CDR3 is CASGKVTEAFF. CDR3 DNA: TGTGCCAGCGGCAAAGTTACTGAAGCTTTCTTT.

Here the CDR3 DNA reads TGTGCGATTACTGGGACTAATGGAAATTACAATGAGCAGTTCTTC. Translation gives CAITGTNGNYNEQFF. V is TRBV30 and J is TRBJ2-1; 7 nucleotides align to TRBD2. The CDR3 totals 15 residues. Germline-derived CDR1 and CDR2 are GTSNPN and SVGIG (reference sequence).